Each of the 16 T cell receptor beta chains below was sequenced from the same sample in a study of shared clonotypes between healthy human individuals. Measured with immunoSEQ multiplex PCR; TCRdb has only the in-frame clones, and not every one. The sample holds approximately 2.4 million clones; approximately 94% are singletons and the top ten take 0.1% to 0.15%. The sample comprised naive CD4+ T cells sorted from blood. As to subset: CD45RA+ positively selected. All receptors come from a young man in good health.

V gene TRBV6-1 combines with J gene TRBJ1-1; D is perhaps TRBD1 (6 bases). Germline V gives CDR1 MNHNS, CDR2 SASEGT. This CDR3 has 16 residues. V was pared by 4 bases and J by 0 bases, with 15 bases between. The CDR3 here is CASSAGQRNMNTEAFF. The CDR3 DNA sequence: TGTGCCAGCAGTGCTGGACAGAGGAACATGAACACTGAAGCTTTCTTT.

In this sample, this clone turned up once. The gene calls are TRBV2 and TRBJ1-1; 7 bases are a match to TRBD1. Trimming cost V 7 bases and J 0 bases; bases outside gene matches: 2. There are 13 residues in the CDR3. Germline V gene data show CDR1 as SNHLY and CDR2 as FYNNEI. Written as DNA, the CDR3 is TGTGCCAGCAAGGACAGGATGAACACTGAAGCTTTCTTT. Translating it yields CASKDRMNTEAFF.

V is TRBV7-9 and J is TRBJ2-5; weak D call: TRBD1 (6 bases). Germline CDR1 is SEHNR and CDR2 is FQNEAQ (reference sequence). The CDR3 is 14 amino acids. Trimming took 4 bases from V and 4 from J, leaving 13 bases between them. Here the CDR3 reads CASSSPRGRETQYF. CDR3 bases: TGTGCCAGCAGCTCCCCCAGGGGTAGAGAGACCCAGTACTTC.

This chain uses TRBV19 with TRBJ2-7, with unresolved D. V lost 0 bases to trimming and J lost 3 bases, with 12 bases between them. The CDR3 has 15 amino acids. From germline, CDR1 is LNHDA and CDR2 SQIVND (reference sequence). The CDR3 DNA follows: TGTGCCAGTAGTATAGAATGGGGATTAAACTACGAGCAGTACTTC. Protein: CASSIEWGLNYEQYF.

The chain links TRBV28 to TRBJ1-5; no firm D call. Germline V gene data show CDR1 as MDHEN and CDR2 as SYDVKM. V was shortened by 4 bases and J by 3 bases, with 10 bases between the two germline ends. This CDR3 has 14 amino acids. The CDR3 nucleotides read TGTGCCAGCAGTTCCCCCGCTGTCAATCAGCCCCAGCATTTT. Protein sequence: CASSSPAVNQPQHF.

The V and J genes are TRBV5-4 and TRBJ2-7, with a possible D match to TRBD2 (5 bases). Looked up from germline, CDR1 is SGHNT and CDR2 is YYREEE (reference sequence). The CDR3 loop spans 12 amino acids. V was cut by 3 bases and J by 7 bases, with 11 bases left in between. In nucleotides, the CDR3 is TGTGCCAGCAGCTCACGGACGGGGGAGCAGTACTTC. This gives the protein CASSSRTGEQYF.

V gene TRBV29-1 combines with J gene TRBJ2-5, with 7 nucleotides matching TRBD1. The length of the CDR3 is 13 residues. With V trimmed by 6 bases and J by 1 base, 5 bases remained unmatched. The germline V gene has CDR1 SQVTM and CDR2 ANQGSEA. The CDR3 region is CSVAGTAQETQYF. The CDR3 DNA reads TGCAGCGTGGCCGGGACAGCCCAAGAGACCCAGTACTTC.

This sequence joins TRBV18 and TRBJ2-3, with 7 bases matching TRBD1. Germline V gene lookup returns CDR1 KGHSH and CDR2 LQKENI. CDR3 size: 15 residues. V lost 3 bases to trimming and J lost 0 bases; unmatched junction nucleotides: 3. CDR3 nucleotide sequence: TGTGCCAGCTCACCCGACAGGGACAGCACAGATACGCAGTATTTT. It translates to CASSPDRDSTDTQYF.

The genes are TRBV6-1 and TRBJ1-5; possibly TRBD1 for D (5 bases). The CDR3 runs to 15 residues. Trimming pared 8 bases from V and 2 bases from J, leaving 16 bases between. Germline CDR1 is MNHNS and CDR2 is SASEGT. CDR3 nucleotides: TGTGCCAGCGTAGGGGTCCCACAAGGCAATCAGCCCCAGCATTTT. Encoded protein: CASVGVPQGNQPQHF.

The rearrangement joins TRBV2 to TRBJ1-5; 9 bases line up with TRBD1. This CDR3 is 15 amino acids long. Germline lookup yields CDR1 SNHLY and CDR2 FYNNEI. J was trimmed by 1 base and V by 6 bases; bases with no gene match: 4. The CDR3 DNA reads as TGTGCCAGCAGGGAACAGGGGGCAAGCAATCAGCCCCAGCATTTT. Translation: CASREQGASNQPQHF.

The V gene is TRBV2, the J gene TRBJ2-3; D gene uncertain. With 3 bases removed from V and 8 bases from J, the gap between germline ends came to 12 bases. The length of the CDR3 is 13 residues. Germline values: CDR1 SNHLY, CDR2 FYNNEI. In DNA form, the CDR3 reads TGTGCCAGCAGTGAGAGTTCGAGTGGTACGCAGTATTTT. It is translated as CASSESSSGTQYF.

The chain carries TRBV30 and TRBJ1-5, with a tentative D call TRBD1 (6 bases). The V and J ends lost 0 bases and 4 bases respectively, with 13 bases between them. CDR3 length equals 15 residues. Germline V gives CDR1 GTSNPN, CDR2 SVGIG (reference sequence). The CDR3 sequence is CAWSVGRQANQPQHF. CDR3 coding DNA: TGTGCCTGGAGTGTCGGGAGACAGGCTAATCAGCCCCAGCATTTT.

V gene TRBV28 combines with J gene TRBJ1-3; D is unclear. The length of the CDR3 is 12 residues. Per the germline V gene, CDR1 is MDHEN and CDR2 is SYDVKM. The germline V and J ends were trimmed by 3 bases and 3 bases, with 3 bases remaining between them. CDR3 nucleotides: TGTGCCAGCAGTTTTTTTGGAAACACCATATATTTT. It is translated as CASSFFGNTIYF.

The chain carries TRBV2 and TRBJ2-7; 12 positions agree with TRBD2. Looked up from germline, CDR1 is SNHLY and CDR2 is FYNNEI. The CDR3 has 15 residues. Losses at the gene ends were 8 bases for V and 7 bases for J; bases not matched to a gene: 12. DNA of the CDR3: TGTGCCAGCCAGCTTCTAGCGGGAGGGCCTAGTGAGCAGTACTTC. As protein: CASQLLAGGPSEQYF.

V is TRBV7-2 and J is TRBJ2-5, with 7 bases lining up with TRBD2. The CDR3 is 16 amino acids. Germline-derived CDR1 and CDR2 are SGHTA and FQGNSA. Germline trimming cut 2 bases from V and 0 bases from J; bases unmatched to any gene: 6. CDR3 sequence (DNA): TGTGCCAGCAGCTTAACTCCAGCGGGATACCAAGAGACCCAGTACTTC. It specifies CASSLTPAGYQETQYF. Using reference TRBV7-2 and TRBJ2-5 for the parts outside the CDR3, the full variable domain is GAGVSQSPSNKVTEKGKDVELRCDPISGHTALYWYRQSLGQGLEFLIYFQGNSAPDKSGLPSDRFSAERTGGSVSTLTIQRTQQEDSAVYLCASSLTPAGYQETQYFGPGTRLLVL.

A remark on this clone: Other nucleotide sequences in the sample specify the same CDR3. The CDR3 region has the DNA TGTGCCAGTAGTATAGGGACCAACTACGAGCAGTACTTC. Translation: CASSIGTNYEQYF. The genes are TRBV19 and TRBJ2-7; D is unresolved. Trimming removed 1 base at V and 3 bases at J, with 7 bases between. Germline V gives CDR1 LNHDA, CDR2 SQIVND (reference sequence). The CDR3 sequence is 13 residues long. The whole variable domain, remainder taken from reference TRBV19 and TRBJ2-7, is DGGITQSPKYLFRKEGQNVTLSCEQNLNHDAMYWYRQDPGQGLRLIYYSQIVNDFQKGDIAEGYSVSREKKESFPLTVTSAQKNPTAFYLCASSIGTNYEQYFGPGTRLTVT.